This T cell receptor (beta chain) comes out of a study of T cells in Graves' hyperthyroidism and ophthalmopathy. On this clonotype itself: A much more abundant neighbour one base away suggests this may be a read error.

Authors of the study amplified TCR beta CDR3 regions from RNA transcripts. The study used the HTBI primer set for a first-round RT-PCR of the TCR CDR3. Each CDR3 protein is one row after TCRdb ran MiXCR on the multiplex PCR reads. Of nearly 750,000 distinct CDR3 sequences listed, over 35% are singletons. Thyroid ultrasound, orbital computed tomography, clinical symptoms, and serum thyroxine and TRAb underpinned diagnoses. Using more than 8 ml of fresh peripheral blood, PBMCs were prepared. V lost 1 base and J lost 5, with 20 bases in between. There are 17 residues in the CDR3. Germline V lookup: CDR1 SNHLY, CDR2 FYNNEI.

The chain links TRBV2 to TRBJ1-1; unclear D gene. This sequence was found in a woman aged 40 to 55 with Graves' hyperthyroidism. Source material: blood. CDR3 residues: CASSEGGGLNIFTEAFF. The CDR3 nucleotides are TGTGCCAGCAGTGAAGGGGGAGGTTTAAACATTTTTACTGAAGCTTTCTTT.